This T cell receptor (beta chain) was identified in a study of T cell changes during pregnancy in multiple sclerosis. Trimming cost V 6 bases and J 4 bases, with 10 bases left between them. Germline loops: CDR1 KGHSH, CDR2 LQKENI. The CDR3 has 13 amino acids. Sequencing was performed with immunoSEQ multiplex PCR; in TCRdb, only in-frame clones are kept and a portion is missing. Of about 35,000 clones listed, 90% to 95% are singletons. The V and J genes are TRBV18 and TRBJ1-5; D not certain. The sample was CD4+ T cells from peripheral blood mononuclear cells, taken in the first trimester of pregnancy. This clonotype was obtained from a female donor with multiple sclerosis, enrolled in a pregnancy study. As DNA, the CDR3 is TGTGCCAGCTCTGGAGGCCTTAATCAGCCCCAGCATTTT. This gives the protein CASSGGLNQPQHF.